A few counts support the clone carrying this T cell receptor (beta chain). No antigen is known for it. Patients with uncontrolled infections, other autoimmune diseases, pregnancy or lactation were excluded. On the basis of clinical symptoms, serum thyroxine and TRAb, thyroid ultrasound and orbital computed tomography, diagnoses were made. These data belong to a study of T cells in Graves' hyperthyroidism and ophthalmopathy. RNA transcripts served as the template for amplifying TCR beta CDR3 regions. A set of HTBI primers served as the primers for a first-round RT-PCR of the TCR CDR3. TCRdb processed the multiplex PCR reads anew with MiXCR; each CDR3 protein has one entry. The sample includes fewer than 850,000 distinct CDR3 sequences, around 15% seen only once; the top ten take roughly 16%. Study results and caveats: Separating ophthalmopathy from stable hyperthyroidism was achieved by a 13 V-J model.

The CDR3 extends over 15 amino acids. Trimming took 6 bases from V and 6 from J, leaving 17 bases between them. Germline V lookup: CDR1 WNHNN, CDR2 SYGVQD (reference sequence). The sequence derives from a man between 50 and 59 years old with Graves' hyperthyroidism. The genes are TRBV10-1 and TRBJ2-2, with D possibly called TRBD1 or TRBD2 (6 bases each). What was sequenced was blood. The CDR3 coding sequence is TGCGCCAGCAGCCCGGTACAGGGCGGGGCCGGGGAGCTGTTTTTT. This encodes CASSPVQGGAGELFF.